One and the same sample provided the 16 T cell receptor beta chains below, sequenced in a study of brain T cells in children with intractable seizures. Here immunoSEQ multiplex PCR was the method, and the copy in TCRdb shows in-frame clones only, minus some. The data contain about 80,000 clones, approximately 90% of them seen just once; the ten biggest clones take up approximately 24%. The material sequenced was peripheral blood, taken at surgery. Receptors originate from a girl aged 2-10 years with Rasmussen encephalitis and intractable seizures.

This clone showed up just once. This chain joins TRBV30 and TRBJ2-2, with D perhaps TRBD2 (6 bases). CDR1 and CDR2 (germline): GTSNPN, SVGIG (reference sequence). Trimming cost V 5 bases and J 2 bases, with 9 bases left between them. The CDR3 extends over 13 amino acids. The CDR3 nucleotides read TGTGCCTGGGGGGACTCCAACACCGGGGAGCTGTTTTTT. Translating gives CAWGDSNTGELFF.

The rearrangement uses TRBV6-6 and TRBJ1-6, with TRBD1 identical over 9 bases. The V gene's germline CDR1 is MNHNY and CDR2 SVGAGI (reference sequence). Trimming removed 6 bases from V and 10 bases from J; junction bases left unmatched: 7. The CDR3 spans 14 residues. CDR3 coding DNA: TGTGCCAGCAGACCGCGACAGGGGGAATCACCCCTCCACTTT. Translating gives CASRPRQGESPLHF.

In this sample, this clone turned up once. The chain combines TRBV2 with TRBJ1-1; D not certain. Trimming took off 2 bases at V and 1 base at J, with 11 bases between the two ends. CDR3 size: 15 residues. Per germline, CDR1 SNHLY and CDR2 FYNNEI. DNA of the CDR3: TGTGCCAGCAGTGAAAGTACAGCTAGGAACACTGAAGCTTTCTTT. As protein: CASSESTARNTEAFF.

The J gene is TRBJ2-7, the V gene TRBV15; 7 bases line up with TRBD2. The length of the CDR3 is 14 residues. Unmatched junction bases numbered 6, after V lost 1 base and J lost 6 bases. The germline CDR1 and CDR2 sequences are LNHNV and YYDKDF (reference sequence). The CDR3 DNA reads as TGTGCCACCAGCAGAGGCCTAGCGGAGGGCGAGCAGTACTTC. Its protein product is CATSRGLAEGEQYF. Full variable domain (outside the CDR3, taken from reference TRBV15 and TRBJ2-7): DAMVIQNPRYQVTQFGKPVTLSCSQTLNHNVMYWYQQKSSQAPKLLFHYYDKDFNNEADTPDNFQSRRPNTSFCFLDIRSPGLGDTAMYLCATSRGLAEGEQYFGPGTRLTVT.

V usage is TRBV7-2 and J usage is TRBJ2-5; 12 bases are a match to TRBD2. This CDR3 is 17 amino acids long. Germline V gene lookup returns CDR1 SGHTA and CDR2 FQGNSA. Trimming cost V 4 bases and J 0 bases; bases outside gene matches: 6. The CDR3, as DNA: TGTGCCAGCAGCTCCGGACTAGCGGGGACGTACCAAGAGACCCAGTACTTC. Its translation: CASSSGLAGTYQETQYF.

The rearrangement joins TRBV6-6 to TRBJ2-1; D possibly matches TRBD1 or TRBD2 (5 bases each). The V end was cut by 4 bases, the J end by 10 bases, with 11 bases between. Germline lookup yields CDR1 MNHNY and CDR2 SVGAGI (reference sequence). The CDR3 has 12 residues. The CDR3 reads CASSSYRDEQFF. The CDR3 nucleotides are TGTGCCAGCAGTTCCTACCGGGACGAGCAGTTCTTC.

V gene TRBV18 combines with J gene TRBJ2-3; 8 bases map to TRBD2. Unmatched junction bases numbered 2, after V lost 3 bases and J lost 0 bases. This CDR3 has 15 residues. Germline lookup yields CDR1 KGHSH and CDR2 LQKENI. The CDR3: CASSPQRGSTDTQYF. The CDR3 bases are TGTGCCAGCTCACCGCAGCGGGGGAGCACAGATACGCAGTATTTT.

The genes are TRBV9 and TRBJ2-7; D is undetermined. Between the trimmed V and J ends, which lost 4 bases and 1 base, there was a span of 15 bases. This CDR3 has 15 residues. Germline values: CDR1 SGDLS, CDR2 YYNGEE. CDR3 amino acids: CASSPEPMNSYEQYF. CDR3 nucleotides: TGTGCCAGCAGCCCAGAACCGATGAATTCCTACGAGCAGTACTTC.

This clone was counted once. This chain links TRBV15 with TRBJ2-5; D uncertain. This CDR3 comprises 14 residues. Germline assignment: CDR1 LNHNV and CDR2 YYDKDF (reference sequence). V dropped 4 bases and J dropped 1 base, with 10 bases sitting between them. CDR3 amino acids: CATSIVSSQETQYF. The CDR3 DNA sequence: TGTGCCACCAGCATCGTAAGCAGCCAAGAGACCCAGTACTTC.

This rearrangement joins TRBV13 to TRBJ1-5, with D perhaps matching TRBD1 (6 bases). This CDR3 contains 18 residues. V was pared by 5 bases and J by 0 bases, with 20 bases between. Germline CDR1 and CDR2: PRHDT and FYEKMQ (reference sequence). The CDR3 DNA follows: TGTGCCAGCAGCAAAGGACCGGGACAACCTTATAGCAATCAGCCCCAGCATTTT. This codes for CASSKGPGQPYSNQPQHF.

In this sample, this clone turned up once. The chain has TRBV7-9 and TRBJ2-7; unclear D gene. CDR3 length: 14 residues. V was trimmed by 5 bases and J by 0 bases, leaving 11 bases between them. Germline V lookup: CDR1 SEHNR, CDR2 FQNEAQ (reference sequence). As DNA, the CDR3 is TGTGCCAGCAGCCCGACCGGCCCCTCCTACGAGCAGTACTTC. Translation: CASSPTGPSYEQYF.

This clone was recorded only once. This chain links TRBV7-9 with TRBJ1-2; no reliable D call. This CDR3 has 15 amino acids. Germline assignment: CDR1 SEHNR and CDR2 FQNEAQ (reference sequence). V lost 0 bases to trimming and J lost 4 bases, with 12 bases between them. The CDR3 reads CASSLAGLGSYGYTF. The CDR3, as DNA: TGTGCCAGCAGCTTAGCCGGGTTGGGATCCTATGGCTACACCTTC.

The V and J genes are TRBV13 and TRBJ2-3, with D hard to call. V dropped 5 bases and J dropped 6 bases, with 9 bases sitting between them. The CDR3 length is 12 residues. From germline, CDR1 is PRHDT and CDR2 FYEKMQ (reference sequence). The CDR3, as DNA: TGTGCCAGCAGCCCCGTTGGGGATACGCAGTATTTT. Amino acids: CASSPVGDTQYF.

The J gene is TRBJ1-2, the V gene TRBV4-2; a possible D gene is TRBD1 (5 bases). Trimming cost V 0 bases and J 4 bases, with 9 bases left between them. Germline lookup yields CDR1 LGHNA and CDR2 YNFKEQ. The CDR3 covers 14 residues. CDR3 sequence: CASSQDSGSYGYTF. CDR3 nucleotide sequence: TGTGCCAGCAGCCAAGATTCAGGGAGCTATGGCTACACCTTC.

The rearrangement uses TRBV4-2 and TRBJ2-7; D uncertain. Germline CDR1 LGHNA, CDR2 YNFKEQ. This CDR3 region has 14 residues. The V and J ends lost 0 bases and 2 bases respectively, with 8 bases between them. The CDR3 protein is CASSQDYNPYEQYF. The CDR3 nucleotides are TGTGCCAGCAGCCAAGATTATAACCCCTACGAGCAGTACTTC.

V gene TRBV5-1 combines with J gene TRBJ1-2; D not certain. The CDR3 totals 13 residues. V lost 0 bases and J lost 4, with 7 bases in between. CDR1 is SGHRS, CDR2 YFSETQ, per germline. The CDR3 is CASSLEVGYGYTF. Written as DNA, the CDR3 is TGCGCCAGCAGCTTGGAGGTCGGCTATGGCTACACCTTC.